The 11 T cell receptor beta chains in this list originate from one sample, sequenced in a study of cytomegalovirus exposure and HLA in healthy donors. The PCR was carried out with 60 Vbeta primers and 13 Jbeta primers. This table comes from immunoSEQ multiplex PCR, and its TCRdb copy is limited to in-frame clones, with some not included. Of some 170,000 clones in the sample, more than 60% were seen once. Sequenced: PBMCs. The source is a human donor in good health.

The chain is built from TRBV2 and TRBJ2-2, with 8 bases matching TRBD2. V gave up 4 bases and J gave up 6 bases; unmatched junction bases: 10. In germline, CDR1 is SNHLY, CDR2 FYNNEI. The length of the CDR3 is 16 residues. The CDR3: CASSGVAGRFPGELFF. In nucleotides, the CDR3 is TGTGCCAGCAGTGGGGTAGCGGGACGTTTCCCCGGGGAGCTGTTTTTT.

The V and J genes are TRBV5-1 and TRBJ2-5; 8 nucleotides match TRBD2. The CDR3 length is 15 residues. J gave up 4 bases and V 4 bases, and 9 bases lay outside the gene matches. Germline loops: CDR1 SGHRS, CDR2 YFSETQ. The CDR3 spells CASSTGGTAGETQYF. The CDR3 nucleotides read TGCGCCAGCAGCACGGGGGGGACGGCGGGAGAGACCCAGTACTTC. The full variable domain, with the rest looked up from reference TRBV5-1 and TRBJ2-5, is KAGVTQTPRYLIKTRGQQVTLSCSPISGHRSVSWYQQTPGQGLQFLFEYFSETQRNKGNFPGRFSGRQFSNSRSEMNVSTLELGDSALYLCASSTGGTAGETQYFGPGTRLLVL.

CDR3 DNA sequence: TGTGCCAGTAACCAGCCGGGACAGGGGGCTTGTGGCTACACCTTC. This sequence encodes CASNQPGQGACGYTF. J is TRBJ1-2 and V is TRBV19; TRBD1 aligns across 12 bases. This CDR3 comprises 15 residues. The V gene end was trimmed by 7 bases and the J gene end by 7 bases; junction bases not matched to a gene: 10. Germline V CDR1 and CDR2: LNHDA, SQIVND (reference sequence).

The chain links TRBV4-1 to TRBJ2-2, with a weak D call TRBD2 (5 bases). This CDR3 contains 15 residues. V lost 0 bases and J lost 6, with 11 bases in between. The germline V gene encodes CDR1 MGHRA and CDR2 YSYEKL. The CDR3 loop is CASSQERGLAGELFF. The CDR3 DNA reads TGCGCCAGCAGCCAAGAACGGGGATTGGCCGGGGAGCTGTTTTTT.

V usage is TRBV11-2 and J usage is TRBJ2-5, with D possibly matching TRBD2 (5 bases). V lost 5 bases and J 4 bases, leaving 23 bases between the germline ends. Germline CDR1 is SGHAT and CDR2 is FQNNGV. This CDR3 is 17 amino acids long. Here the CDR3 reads CASSLKDGAAGGETQYF. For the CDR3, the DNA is TGTGCCAGCAGCCTGAAAGACGGTGCGGCAGGAGGAGAGACCCAGTACTTC.

CDR3 sequence (DNA): TGCGCCAGCAGCCAAGTCGGCCAGGGGTCCCATGGCTACACCTTC. Translated: CASSQVGQGSHGYTF. The genes are TRBV4-3 and TRBJ1-2; D possibly corresponds to TRBD1 (6 bases). V lost 1 base, J lost 6 bases, and 15 bases lay in between. There are 15 residues in the CDR3. Germline CDR1 reads LGHNA; CDR2 reads YSLEER.

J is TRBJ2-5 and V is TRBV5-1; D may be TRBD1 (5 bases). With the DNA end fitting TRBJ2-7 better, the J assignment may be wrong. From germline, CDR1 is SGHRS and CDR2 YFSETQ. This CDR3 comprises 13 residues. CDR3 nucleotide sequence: TGCGCCAGCAGCACGGACATTCCCTACGAGCAGTACTTC. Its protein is CASSTDIPYEQYF.

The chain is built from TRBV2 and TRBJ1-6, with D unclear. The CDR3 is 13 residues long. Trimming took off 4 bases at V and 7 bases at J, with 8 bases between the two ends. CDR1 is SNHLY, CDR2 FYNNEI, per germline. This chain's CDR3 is CASSGSRNSPLHF. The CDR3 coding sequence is TGTGCCAGCAGTGGTAGCCGGAATTCACCCCTCCACTTT. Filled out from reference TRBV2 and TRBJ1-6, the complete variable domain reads EPEVTQTPSHQVTQMGQEVILRCVPISNHLYFYWYRQILGQKVEFLVSFYNNEISEKSEIFDDQFSVERPDGSNFTLKIRSTKLEDSAMYFCASSGSRNSPLHFGNGTRLTVT.

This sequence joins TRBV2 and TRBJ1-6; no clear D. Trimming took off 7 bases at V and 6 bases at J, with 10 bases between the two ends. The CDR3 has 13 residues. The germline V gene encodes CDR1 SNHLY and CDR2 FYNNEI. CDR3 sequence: CASNEGPNSPLHF. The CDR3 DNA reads TGTGCCAGCAATGAGGGCCCTAATTCACCCCTCCACTTT.

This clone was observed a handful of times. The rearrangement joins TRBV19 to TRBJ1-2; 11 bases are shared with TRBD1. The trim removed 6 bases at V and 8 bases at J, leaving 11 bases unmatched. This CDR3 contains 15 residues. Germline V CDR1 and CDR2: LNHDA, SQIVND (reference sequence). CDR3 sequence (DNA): TGTGCCAGTAGCTCCACGGACAGGGGGCGTTGGGGCTACACCTTC. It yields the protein CASSSTDRGRWGYTF.

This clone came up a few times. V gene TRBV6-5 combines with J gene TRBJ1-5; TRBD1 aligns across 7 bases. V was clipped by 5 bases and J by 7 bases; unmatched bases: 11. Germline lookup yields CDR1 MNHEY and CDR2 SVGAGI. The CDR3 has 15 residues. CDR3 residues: CASSPRDRDGQPQHF. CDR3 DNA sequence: TGTGCCAGCAGTCCTCGAGACAGGGATGGGCAGCCCCAGCATTTT.